A single sample gave rise to the 18 T cell receptor beta chains below, sequenced in a study of blood T cell repertoires in COVID-19. Method: immunoSEQ multiplex PCR; TCRdb's copy keeps in-frame clones and lacks some. The sample yields around 400,000 clones, over 80% seen once. Source material: PBMCs or T cells enriched from blood (not recorded which). These receptors were obtained from a woman in her fifties or sixties who had recovered from COVID-19.

V is TRBV30 and J is TRBJ2-2; 7 nucleotides line up with TRBD2. CDR3 length: 14 residues. The ends lost 7 bases at V and 3 bases at J; junction bases unmatched: 8. The germline V gene encodes CDR1 GTSNPN and CDR2 SVGIG (reference sequence). The CDR3 protein is CALRLAYDTGELFF. Here the CDR3 DNA reads TGTGCCTTGAGACTAGCATATGACACCGGGGAGCTGTTTTTT.

V and J are TRBV7-2 and TRBJ2-7; 11 bases line up with TRBD2. The CDR3 extends over 16 amino acids. Germline values: CDR1 SGHTA, CDR2 FQGNSA. V lost 3 bases to trimming and J lost 4 bases; unmatched junction nucleotides: 8. CDR3 region: CASSFVIAGGTYEQYF. Here the CDR3 DNA reads TGTGCCAGCAGCTTCGTGATAGCGGGGGGGACTTACGAGCAGTACTTC.

The genes are TRBV3-1 (or the pseudogene TRBV3-2) and TRBJ2-2; 7 nucleotides line up with TRBD2. Losses at the gene ends were 1 base for V and 5 bases for J; bases not matched to a gene: 13. The CDR3 consists of 18 residues. Germline V gene lookup returns CDR1 LGHDT and CDR2 YNNKEL (reference sequence). This CDR3 reads CASSQGGPAGPGTGELFF. CDR3 DNA sequence: TGTGCCAGCAGCCAAGGGGGTCCAGCGGGACCGGGGACCGGGGAGCTGTTTTTT.

The gene calls are TRBV5-1 and TRBJ1-6; perhaps TRBD1 as D (6 bases). This CDR3 contains 15 residues. Germline loops: CDR1 SGHRS, CDR2 YFSETQ. The V and J ends lost 7 bases and 8 bases respectively, with 19 bases between them. The CDR3 bases are TGCGCCAGCCGAACCGAGGGTGGGGGCTATTCACCCCTCCACTTT. Protein sequence: CASRTEGGGYSPLHF.

The V and J genes are TRBV5-4 and TRBJ1-2, with a possible D match to TRBD1 (5 bases). CDR1 is SGHNT, CDR2 YYREEE, per germline (reference sequence). There are 13 residues in the CDR3. Trimming pared 5 bases from V and 7 bases from J, leaving 15 bases between. CDR3 nucleotide sequence: TGTGCCAGCAGGTCCCAGGGAAGACCTGGCTACACCTTC. Protein sequence: CASRSQGRPGYTF.

The chain links TRBV11-2 to TRBJ1-1; possible D gene TRBD1, 6 bases. The CDR3 has 13 residues. Germline CDR1 SGHAT, CDR2 FQNNGV. The V end was cut by 5 bases, the J end by 4 bases, with 11 bases between. The CDR3 nucleotides read TGTGCCAGCAGCACCAAGGGGGTCACTGAAGCTTTCTTT. Translation gives CASSTKGVTEAFF.

The V and J genes are TRBV5-4 and TRBJ1-1; 7 bases match TRBD1. CDR3 length: 14 amino acids. The J segment lost 1 base and the V segment lost 3 bases, leaving 3 bases of the junction unmatched. Germline V gene data show CDR1 as SGHNT and CDR2 as YYREEE (reference sequence). The DNA for the CDR3 is TGTGCCAGCAGCTCGACAGGGAGGAACACTGAAGCTTTCTTT. Encoded protein: CASSSTGRNTEAFF.

The chain carries TRBV5-4 and TRBJ2-4, with D possibly being TRBD1 (5 bases). Germline V gives CDR1 SGHNT, CDR2 YYREEE (reference sequence). The CDR3 runs to 13 residues. The V and J ends lost 5 bases and 6 bases respectively, with 12 bases between them. The CDR3 loop reads CASSQGSGNIQYF. The CDR3 DNA reads TGTGCCAGCAGTCAGGGTTCGGGAAACATTCAGTACTTC.

This chain links TRBV10-3 with TRBJ2-3, with 11 bases identical to TRBD2. In germline, CDR1 is ENHRY, CDR2 SYGVKD. V gave up 4 bases and J gave up 2 bases; unmatched junction bases: 5. This CDR3 comprises 16 residues. CDR3 loop: CAISATSGSSTDTQYF. The CDR3 nucleotides are TGTGCCATCAGTGCTACTAGCGGGAGTTCCACAGATACGCAGTATTTT.

This clone was seen a few times. This chain joins TRBV7-3 and TRBJ1-3; D not certain. This CDR3 contains 13 residues. Germline V gene sequence: CDR1 SGHTA, CDR2 FQGTGA. Trimming took 4 bases from V and 0 from J, leaving 4 bases between them. The DNA of the CDR3 is TGTGCCAGCAGCTCCGGCTCTGGAAACACCATATATTTT. Its translation: CASSSGSGNTIYF.

This clone was seen just once. The chain recombines TRBV7-9 with TRBJ1-1, with a weak D call TRBD1 (6 bases). Germline V gene data show CDR1 as SEHNR and CDR2 as FQNEAQ (reference sequence). Between the trimmed V and J ends, which lost 2 bases and 8 bases, there was a span of 15 bases. The length of the CDR3 is 14 residues. CDR3 amino acids: CASSLRDTGGEAFF. The CDR3 nucleotides read TGTGCCAGCAGCTTACGGGACACGGGAGGGGAAGCTTTCTTT.

This clone was counted between two and nine times. V is TRBV7-2 and J is TRBJ2-3; 8 nucleotides line up with TRBD2. Germline V gene sequence: CDR1 SGHTA, CDR2 FQGNSA. The CDR3 spans 14 residues. V shed 2 bases and J 5 bases; nucleotides not matched to a gene: 3. The CDR3 region has the DNA TGTGCCAGCAGCTTAACGGGGGGGCGAGATACGCAGTATTTT. Amino acids: CASSLTGGRDTQYF.

The chain joins TRBV5-6 to TRBJ2-2; D may be TRBD1 (5 bases). The germline gives CDR1 SGHDT, CDR2 YYEEEE. The CDR3 loop spans 15 amino acids. Deletions cut 3 bases from V and 3 bases from J, with 12 bases between. The CDR3 DNA is TGTGCCAGCAGCTATCAGGGCCCCTACACCGGGGAGCTGTTTTTT. Its protein product is CASSYQGPYTGELFF.

The gene calls are TRBV27 and TRBJ2-7; TRBD1 aligns across 8 bases. Germline-derived CDR1 and CDR2 are MNHEY and SMNVEV (reference sequence). The CDR3 runs 18 residues. Trimming took 4 bases from V and 2 from J; bases not matched to a gene: 16. CDR3 in amino acids: CASSSTKPTGTGAYEQYF. In nucleotides, the CDR3 is TGTGCCAGCAGTTCGACAAAACCTACCGGGACAGGAGCCTACGAGCAGTACTTC.

The chain has TRBV5-5 and TRBJ1-4, with D unclear. The V gene lost 2 bases and the J gene lost 5 bases, with 13 bases spanning the gap. The germline CDR1 and CDR2 sequences are SGHKS and YYEKEE (reference sequence). The CDR3 spans 15 residues. The DNA of the CDR3 is TGTGCCAGCAGCTTTAGTTCTCTCCCAAATGAAAAACTGTTTTTT. This translates into CASSFSSLPNEKLFF.

The chain couples TRBV10-3 to TRBJ1-3; 9 bases are shared with TRBD1. V lost 4 bases and J lost 8; bases outside the gene matches: 12. The CDR3 loop spans 16 amino acids. Germline CDR1 ENHRY, CDR2 SYGVKD. The CDR3 DNA reads TGTGCCATCAGTGGAGTGGGACAGGGCCTTCGGGACACCATATATTTT. It yields the protein CAISGVGQGLRDTIYF.

CDR3 in DNA: TGTGCCAGCAGCCGGGCGAGGGACACCGGGGAGCTGTTTTTT. Protein sequence: CASSRARDTGELFF. The chain has TRBV7-2 and TRBJ2-2; D is perhaps TRBD2 (5 bases). Trimming took 5 bases from V and 3 from J, leaving 10 bases between them. Germline V gene lookup returns CDR1 SGHTA and CDR2 FQGNSA. CDR3 length: 14 residues.

The chain combines TRBV5-1 with TRBJ1-1; the match to TRBD1 covers 10 bases. This CDR3 contains 15 residues. V lost 3 bases to trimming and J lost 7 bases; unmatched junction nucleotides: 9. Germline loops: CDR1 SGHRS, CDR2 YFSETQ. The CDR3, as DNA: TGCGCCAGCAGCTATCGGACAGGGGGTAGTGATGAAGCTTTCTTT. It translates to CASSYRTGGSDEAFF. The entire variable domain, with the rest obtained from reference TRBV5-1 and TRBJ1-1, is as follows: KAGVTQTPRYLIKTRGQQVTLSCSPISGHRSVSWYQQTPGQGLQFLFEYFSETQRNKGNFPGRFSGRQFSNSRSEMNVSTLELGDSALYLCASSYRTGGSDEAFFGQGTRLTVV.